Following are 31 T cell receptor beta chains from one sample sequenced in a study of cytomegalovirus exposure and HLA in healthy donors. Use of 60 Vbeta and 13 Jbeta primers characterized the PCR. Profiling relied on immunoSEQ multiplex PCR, and the TCRdb table lists in-frame clones only, not all of them. The sample includes 45,000 or so clones, 55% to 75% seen only once; the top ten take 3% to 4%. Specimen: PBMCs. The source of these receptors is a woman aged 25-40 years in good health and CMV-seronegative.

Only one count was recorded for this clone. The gene calls are TRBV30 and TRBJ1-1; D uncertain. V gave up 5 bases and J gave up 10 bases, with 17 bases separating them. Looked up from germline, CDR1 is GTSNPN and CDR2 is SVGIG (reference sequence). The CDR3 is 12 amino acids. The CDR3 nucleotides read TGTGCCTGGGGAAAGGACCATGGAGGAGCTTTCTTT. This encodes CAWGKDHGGAFF.

V usage is TRBV5-1 and J usage is TRBJ2-7; no clear D. The CDR3 is 12 amino acids. Trimming pared 0 bases from V and 4 bases from J, leaving 5 bases between. The germline gives CDR1 SGHRS, CDR2 YFSETQ. The CDR3 region is CASSLGGYEQYF. DNA for the CDR3: TGCGCCAGCAGCTTGGGCGGATACGAGCAGTACTTC.

The chain is built from TRBV30 and TRBJ1-4; 7 bases agree with TRBD1. Germline CDR1 is GTSNPN and CDR2 is SVGIG (reference sequence). This CDR3 is built from 15 residues. The V gene end was trimmed by 0 bases and the J gene end by 9 bases; junction bases not matched to a gene: 10. The CDR3 nucleotides are TGTGCCTGGAGTGTGACAGGGAACCTTTTTCAAAAACTGTTTTTT. It codes for CAWSVTGNLFQKLFF. Looking up the rest from reference TRBV30 and TRBJ1-4 gives the full variable domain: SQTIHQWPATLVQPVGSPLSLECTVEGTSNPNLYWYRQAAGRGLQLLFYSVGIGQISSEVPQNLSASRPQDRQFILSSKKLLLSDSGFYLCAWSVTGNLFQKLFFGSGTQLSVL.

The rearrangement links TRBV4-1 to TRBJ1-2, with a possible D match to TRBD1 (5 bases). The CDR3 is 14 residues long. Germline V lookup: CDR1 MGHRA, CDR2 YSYEKL. V dropped 0 bases and J dropped 6 bases, with 11 bases sitting between them. CDR3 sequence (DNA): TGCGCCAGCAGCCAAGAAACGGGGGTGGATGGCTACACCTTC. The encoded protein is CASSQETGVDGYTF.

The J gene is TRBJ2-7, the V gene TRBV5-4; 8 bases match TRBD2. The CDR3 extends over 14 amino acids. The V and J ends lost 4 bases and 11 bases, in that order; junction bases with no gene match: 14. In germline, CDR1 is SGHNT, CDR2 YYREEE (reference sequence). The CDR3 is CASSPGTFSGGEYF. DNA for the CDR3: TGTGCCAGCAGCCCGGGGACCTTCTCCGGGGGGGAGTACTTC.

This clone was found a few times. The V call is TRBV29-1, the J call TRBJ2-1; perhaps TRBD1 as D (6 bases). This CDR3 is 12 amino acids long. CDR1 SQVTM and CDR2 ANQGSEA come from the germline V gene. CDR3 sequence reads: CTINRDTNEQFF. The DNA of the CDR3 is TGCACCATAAACCGGGACACCAATGAGCAGTTCTTC.

The rearrangement uses TRBV2 and TRBJ2-5, with 9 bases identical to TRBD2. CDR3 length: 14 amino acids. The V and J ends lost 8 bases and 5 bases, in that order; junction bases with no gene match: 9. Germline CDR1 reads SNHLY; CDR2 reads FYNNEI. CDR3 protein: CASEGGRARETQYF. The CDR3 nucleotides are TGTGCCAGCGAGGGCGGGAGGGCCCGGGAGACCCAGTACTTC.

The chain couples TRBV25-1 to TRBJ1-2; D is perhaps TRBD1 (5 bases). Per the germline V gene, CDR1 is MGHDK and CDR2 is SYGVNS. The CDR3 spans 13 residues. Between the trimmed V and J ends, which lost 6 bases and 2 bases, there was a span of 10 bases. The CDR3 DNA sequence: TGTGCCAGCAGCGAGGACAAGAACTATGGCTACACCTTC. It specifies CASSEDKNYGYTF.

The V call is TRBV6-1, the J call TRBJ2-1; TRBD2 agrees at 7 bases. Per germline, CDR1 MNHNS and CDR2 SASEGT. J lost 4 bases, V lost 2 bases, and 5 bases had no gene match. The CDR3 loop spans 15 amino acids. CDR3 DNA: TGTGCCAGCAGTGAACGCTGGGAGGGGTACAATGAGCAGTTCTTC. This encodes CASSERWEGYNEQFF.

The gene calls are TRBV9 and TRBJ2-2, with 7 bases lining up with TRBD1. Germline CDR1 is SGDLS and CDR2 is YYNGEE. The J segment lost 4 bases and the V segment lost 5 bases, leaving 8 bases of the junction unmatched. CDR3 length: 15 amino acids. The CDR3 DNA reads TGTGCCAGCAGAGGGGGCACCCCGGGCACCGGGGAGCTGTTTTTT. This encodes CASRGGTPGTGELFF. Using reference TRBV9 and TRBJ2-2 for the parts outside the CDR3, the full variable domain is DSGVTQTPKHLITATGQRVTLRCSPRSGDLSVYWYQQSLDQGLQFLIQYYNGEERAKGNILERFSAQQFPDLHSELNLSSLELGDSALYFCASRGGTPGTGELFFGEGSRLTVL.

Remarks on this clone: Distinct nucleotide sequences in the sample also encode this CDR3. CDR3 bases: TGTGCCAGCAGTTTATCGGGACAGGGTTACGGCTACACCTTC. It encodes CASSLSGQGYGYTF. V gene TRBV27 combines with J gene TRBJ1-2; 9 bases align to TRBD1. The germline CDR1 and CDR2 sequences are MNHEY and SMNVEV (reference sequence). Unmatched junction bases numbered 4, after V lost 0 bases and J lost 8 bases. The CDR3 runs to 14 residues.

The rearrangement links TRBV30 to TRBJ2-7; 7 bases agree with TRBD1. CDR1 is GTSNPN, CDR2 SVGIG, per germline (reference sequence). The CDR3 sequence is 13 residues long. V trimming: 3 bases; J trimming: 5 bases; junction bases outside the gene matches: 7. CDR3 sequence reads: CAWSRRTGDEQYF. The CDR3, as DNA: TGTGCCTGGAGCAGACGAACAGGGGACGAGCAGTACTTC.

This sequence joins TRBV15 and TRBJ2-2; D perhaps matches TRBD2 (5 bases). Germline CDR1 reads LNHNV; CDR2 reads YYDKDF (reference sequence). The CDR3 length is 16 residues. Trimming removed 0 bases at V and 2 bases at J, with 10 bases between. Here the CDR3 DNA reads TGTGCCACCAGCAGAGAGGCTCCGGGAAACACCGGGGAGCTGTTTTTT. This translates into CATSREAPGNTGELFF.

The chain is built from TRBV5-1 and TRBJ1-6; D ambiguous. V dropped 5 bases and J dropped 5 bases, with 8 bases sitting between them. Germline CDR1 SGHRS, CDR2 YFSETQ. The CDR3 runs to 13 residues. CDR3: CASSEGHNSPLHF. DNA of the CDR3: TGCGCCAGCAGTGAGGGCCATAATTCACCCCTCCACTTT. The full variable domain, rest sourced from reference TRBV5-1 and TRBJ1-6, is KAGVTQTPRYLIKTRGQQVTLSCSPISGHRSVSWYQQTPGQGLQFLFEYFSETQRNKGNFPGRFSGRQFSNSRSEMNVSTLELGDSALYLCASSEGHNSPLHFGNGTRLTVT.

This rearrangement joins TRBV6-4 to TRBJ2-7, with 7 nucleotides matching TRBD1. In germline, CDR1 is MRHNA, CDR2 SNTAGT. The CDR3 runs to 16 residues. V trimming: 2 bases; J trimming: 2 bases; junction bases outside the gene matches: 9. CDR3: CASSDRTGDSTYEQYF. The CDR3 nucleotides read TGTGCCAGCAGTGACCGAACAGGGGATAGTACCTACGAGCAGTACTTC.

The J gene is TRBJ2-1, the V gene TRBV28; maybe TRBD1 (7 bases). Between the trimmed V and J ends, which lost 6 bases and 7 bases, there was a span of 13 bases. Germline-derived CDR1 and CDR2 are MDHEN and SYDVKM. CDR3 length equals 13 residues. This chain's CDR3 is CASSTTGTNEQFF. DNA of the CDR3: TGTGCCAGCAGCACGACAGGGACTAATGAGCAGTTCTTC.

The rearrangement links TRBV15 to TRBJ2-2, with 8 bases lining up with TRBD2. Germline values: CDR1 LNHNV, CDR2 YYDKDF (reference sequence). With V trimmed by 0 bases and J by 7 bases, 10 bases remained unmatched. The CDR3 extends over 17 amino acids. The CDR3 coding sequence is TGTGCCACCAGCAGAGATCGGGCTAGCGGGCGGTACGGGGAGCTGTTTTTT. It specifies CATSRDRASGRYGELFF.

The chain joins TRBV5-1 to TRBJ2-7, with TRBD1 matching over 11 bases. Per germline, CDR1 SGHRS and CDR2 YFSETQ. V dropped 5 bases and J dropped 5; count of bases not matched to a gene: 9. CDR3 length equals 15 residues. CDR3 protein: CASRVYGTGGNEQYF. CDR3 nucleotide sequence: TGCGCCAGCAGGGTATACGGGACAGGGGGTAACGAGCAGTACTTC.

The chain recombines TRBV2 with TRBJ2-7; the match to TRBD2 covers 8 bases. There are 13 residues in the CDR3. The V and J ends lost 6 bases and 4 bases, in that order; junction bases with no gene match: 5. From germline, CDR1 is SNHLY and CDR2 FYNNEI. The CDR3 DNA is TGTGCCAGCAGACGGGAGGGTAGGTACGAGCAGTACTTC. Translated, it gives CASRREGRYEQYF.

This rearrangement joins TRBV5-1 to TRBJ2-3; 8 bases line up with TRBD1. CDR1 is SGHRS and CDR2 is YFSETQ in the germline V gene. V shed 0 bases and J 2 bases; nucleotides not matched to a gene: 5. The CDR3 consists of 16 residues. CDR3 protein: CASSLAPTGATDTQYF. The CDR3 DNA follows: TGCGCCAGCAGCTTGGCACCGACAGGGGCCACAGATACGCAGTATTTT.

The rearrangement links TRBV28 to TRBJ2-2; possibly TRBD1 for D (6 bases). Trimming pared 11 bases from V and 4 bases from J, leaving 14 bases between. In germline, CDR1 is MDHEN, CDR2 SYDVKM. This CDR3 is 13 amino acids long. CDR3 loop: CAGQDRTTGELFF. DNA for the CDR3: TGTGCCGGACAAGACAGGACCACCGGGGAGCTGTTTTTT.

This chain connects TRBV6-1 to TRBJ2-4, with a tentative D call TRBD1 (7 bases). The V end lost 5 bases, the J end lost 7 bases, and 15 bases lay between the germline ends. The CDR3 spans 14 residues. CDR1 and CDR2 from the germline V gene are MNHNS and SASEGT. The CDR3 spells CASSNRGGGNIQYF. The CDR3 DNA reads as TGTGCCAGCAGTAACAGGGGAGGTGGGAACATTCAGTACTTC.

The chain carries TRBV5-4 and TRBJ1-4; 8 bases are a match to TRBD1. There are 15 residues in the CDR3. The trim removed 4 bases at V and 5 bases at J, leaving 7 bases unmatched. Germline CDR1 SGHNT, CDR2 YYREEE (reference sequence). CDR3 DNA sequence: TGTGCCAGCAGCCCGTTACAGGGGGAGAATGAAAAACTGTTTTTT. As protein: CASSPLQGENEKLFF.

The chain recombines TRBV29-1 with TRBJ1-2, with 9 bases that match TRBD1. Trimming cost V 5 bases and J 4 bases; bases outside gene matches: 11. This CDR3 has 15 amino acids. Germline-derived CDR1 and CDR2 are SQVTM and ANQGSEA. CDR3 nucleotides: TGCAGCGTTTGGGGCGGGGACAGGGCAGTCTATGGCTACACCTTC. This gives the protein CSVWGGDRAVYGYTF.

V gene TRBV2 combines with J gene TRBJ2-6; no clear D. Trimming removed 9 bases at V and 1 base at J, with 28 bases between. The CDR3 length is 20 residues. Germline values: CDR1 SNHLY, CDR2 FYNNEI. This CDR3 reads CARNPYPRDTLISGANVLTF. CDR3 nucleotides: TGTGCCAGGAACCCCTACCCGAGAGATACCTTAATATCTGGGGCCAACGTCCTGACTTTC.

V usage is TRBV7-7 and J usage is TRBJ2-1; D remains unclear. CDR1 is SSHAT, CDR2 FNYEAQ, per germline (reference sequence). This CDR3 is 13 amino acids long. Trimming removed 1 base from V and 7 bases from J, with 8 bases in between. CDR3 in amino acids: CASSLEATNEQFF. The CDR3 coding sequence is TGTGCCAGCAGCTTAGAAGCTACTAATGAGCAGTTCTTC.

The chain combines TRBV6-1 with TRBJ2-1; 8 nucleotides align to TRBD2. Germline loops: CDR1 MNHNS, CDR2 SASEGT. V lost 10 bases to trimming and J lost 3 bases; unmatched junction nucleotides: 11. The CDR3 is 15 amino acids. The CDR3 spells CATERTGGDYNEQFF. The CDR3 bases are TGTGCCACCGAGAGGACGGGAGGGGACTACAATGAGCAGTTCTTC.

The V and J genes are TRBV6-5 and TRBJ1-2; no reliable D call. CDR3 length: 13 amino acids. Germline V lookup: CDR1 MNHEY, CDR2 SVGAGI. With 1 base removed from V and 5 bases from J, the gap between germline ends came to 8 bases. The CDR3 region has the DNA TGTGCCAGCAGTTACTACCAGGCTTATGGCTACACCTTC. Translated: CASSYYQAYGYTF.

This rearrangement joins TRBV11-2 to TRBJ2-7; TRBD2 matches at 7 bases. J gave up 5 bases and V 8 bases, and 6 bases lay outside the gene matches. The CDR3 covers 12 residues. CDR1 is SGHAT and CDR2 is FQNNGV in the germline V gene. CDR3 nucleotide sequence: TGTGCCAGCGGAGCGGGATATGACGAGCAGTACTTC. Translated: CASGAGYDEQYF.

This clone has only one observation. The rearrangement joins TRBV6-6 to TRBJ1-1, with 7 bases lining up with TRBD1. This CDR3 has 11 amino acids. The germline gives CDR1 MNHNY, CDR2 SVGAGI (reference sequence). J lost 14 bases, V lost 7 bases, and 10 bases had no gene match. CDR3 DNA sequence: TGTGCCAGCACTGGGACAGCCGAACTATTCTTT. It encodes CASTGTAELFF.

The V call is TRBV27, the J call TRBJ1-5; D is perhaps TRBD1 (5 bases). This CDR3 region has 14 residues. Trimming pared 2 bases from V and 5 bases from J, leaving 10 bases between. The germline gives CDR1 MNHEY, CDR2 SMNVEV (reference sequence). The CDR3 DNA sequence: TGTGCCAGCAGTTTAGGAGGGGATCATCAGCCCCAGCATTTT. This encodes CASSLGGDHQPQHF.